The 16 T cell receptor beta chains given below trace back to one sample, sequenced in a study of breast tumors, draining lymph nodes, adjacent tissues (dated by TCRdb to 2016 to 2017). The library came from multiplex PCR. TCRdb shows the sequencer as Illumina HiSeq 2000. TCRdb itself trimmed the public reads at Q25 with fastp, ran MiXCR and retained productive beta chains. Duplicate CDR3 protein sequences are folded into a single record with the most common DNA and genes. The sample profile shows more than 20,000 distinct CDR3 sequences; approximately 70% of them were found once. The ten largest account for about 22% of the sample. The specimen sequenced was tumor-adjacent breast tissue. Every receptor here comes from a female donor with breast cancer. Some clones in this sample may be carry-over from other donors' samples.

By frequency in the sample, this clonotype is medium-sized. V usage is TRBV7-3 and J usage is TRBJ2-5; tentatively, D is TRBD2 (6 bases). V was trimmed by 0 bases and J by 5 bases, leaving 19 bases between them. CDR3 size: 17 residues. CDR1 SGHTA and CDR2 FQGTGA come from the germline V gene. The CDR3 is CASSLTGGTEGVETQYF. The CDR3 nucleotides are TGTGCCAGCAGCTTAACCGGGGGTACTGAGGGAGTGGAGACCCAGTACTTC.

This clonotype was recorded many times. This rearrangement joins TRBV20-1 to TRBJ2-1; 8 nucleotides agree with TRBD2. The CDR3 covers 17 residues. V shed 3 bases and J 3 bases; nucleotides not matched to a gene: 13. CDR1 and CDR2 from the germline V gene are DFQATT and SNEGSKA (reference sequence). CDR3 loop: CSASLTPGTRGYNEQFF. The CDR3 nucleotides are TGCAGTGCTAGCCTAACCCCCGGGACTAGAGGCTACAATGAGCAGTTCTTC.

This chain joins TRBV7-3 and TRBJ2-7; 8 bases line up with TRBD2. J gave up 7 bases and V 4 bases, and 18 bases lay outside the gene matches. From germline, CDR1 is SGHTA and CDR2 FQGTGA. CDR3 length equals 17 residues. The DNA of the CDR3 is TGTGCCAGCAGCTCAAGGGGGACTAGTGACGGGAGGAAGGAGCAGTACTTC. It translates to CASSSRGTSDGRKEQYF.

This clonotype is labeled as medium-sized (0.01 to 0.1%). This rearrangement joins TRBV20-1 to TRBJ1-2; D may be TRBD1 (6 bases). CDR1 DFQATT and CDR2 SNEGSKA come from the germline V gene (reference sequence). V lost 6 bases and J lost 5, with 19 bases in between. The CDR3 loop spans 14 amino acids. CDR3 region: CSAQRGGRWYGYTF. DNA of the CDR3: TGCAGTGCCCAGCGGGGGGGGCGGTGGTATGGCTACACCTTC.

The rearrangement joins TRBV20-1 to TRBJ1-2, with 7 positions matching TRBD1. This CDR3 comprises 12 residues. V was clipped by 6 bases and J by 2 bases; unmatched bases: 3. Germline V gene lookup returns CDR1 DFQATT and CDR2 SNEGSKA (reference sequence). This CDR3 is CSATGQNYGYTF. The CDR3 nucleotides are TGCAGTGCGACGGGACAGAACTATGGCTACACCTTC.

V is TRBV19 and J is TRBJ2-1, with a tentative D call TRBD2 (5 bases). The CDR3 loop spans 13 amino acids. The germline V and J ends were trimmed by 8 bases and 3 bases, with 11 bases remaining between them. Germline CDR1 and CDR2: LNHDA and SQIVND (reference sequence). CDR3 amino acids: CASRARDYNEQFF. The DNA of the CDR3 is TGTGCCAGTCGGGCCCGGGACTACAATGAGCAGTTCTTC.

This chain links TRBV6-1 with TRBJ2-7; 11 nucleotides match TRBD2. J was trimmed by 5 bases and V by 6 bases; bases with no gene match: 6. This CDR3 has 14 amino acids. CDR1 is MNHNS, CDR2 SASEGT, per germline. The CDR3 coding sequence is TGTGCCAGCAGGCAGACTAGCGGGATCAACGAGCAGTACTTC. It specifies CASRQTSGINEQYF.

The chain links TRBV15 to TRBJ1-1, with D perhaps matching TRBD1 (5 bases). Germline V gene lookup returns CDR1 LNHNV and CDR2 YYDKDF (reference sequence). The V end was cut by 0 bases, the J end by 4 bases, with 9 bases between. The CDR3 runs 14 residues. The CDR3 sequence: CATSRDPGVTEAFF. CDR3 sequence (DNA): TGTGCCACCAGCAGAGATCCGGGGGTCACTGAAGCTTTCTTT.

The chain recombines TRBV24-1 with TRBJ2-2; D may be TRBD2 (5 bases). V was clipped by 2 bases and J by 2 bases, with 14 bases between them. Germline CDR1 and CDR2: KGHDR and SFDVKD. CDR3 length: 17 amino acids. DNA of the CDR3: TGTGCCACCAGTGATTCGGTACGGGGAAGAAACACCGGGGAGCTGTTTTTT. This gives the protein CATSDSVRGRNTGELFF.

The V call is TRBV5-1, the J call TRBJ1-1; 7 bases are a match to TRBD1. This CDR3 is 15 amino acids long. V was clipped by 0 bases and J by 4 bases; unmatched bases: 6. Germline CDR1 reads SGHRS; CDR2 reads YFSETQ. CDR3 protein: CASSLEAAGGTEAFF. DNA of the CDR3: TGCGCCAGCAGCTTGGAAGCAGCAGGGGGCACTGAAGCTTTCTTT.

CDR3 region: CASSWGQVYGYTF. The DNA of the CDR3 is TGCGCCAGCAGCTGGGGACAGGTCTATGGCTACACCTTC. V is TRBV5-1 and J is TRBJ1-2, with 8 bases identical to TRBD1. Unmatched junction bases numbered 2, after V lost 3 bases and J lost 4 bases. Germline assignment: CDR1 SGHRS and CDR2 YFSETQ. The CDR3 covers 13 residues. The variable domain in full, completed from reference TRBV5-1 and TRBJ1-2, reads KAGVTQTPRYLIKTRGQQVTLSCSPISGHRSVSWYQQTPGQGLQFLFEYFSETQRNKGNFPGRFSGRQFSNSRSEMNVSTLELGDSALYLCASSWGQVYGYTFGSGTRLTVV.

The sample holds one count of this clonotype. V usage is TRBV20-1 and J usage is TRBJ2-3; 9 bases fit TRBD2. V shed 4 bases, J shed 4 bases, and the junction held 18 bases outside the gene matches. Germline loops: CDR1 DFQATT, CDR2 SNEGSKA (reference sequence). CDR3 length equals 18 residues. This chain's CDR3 is CSATGLAQGLKGPDTQYF. In DNA form, the CDR3 reads TGCAGTGCTACTGGACTAGCGCAGGGCCTAAAGGGCCCAGATACGCAGTATTTT.

The chain couples TRBV28 to TRBJ1-3, with unresolved D. This CDR3 comprises 16 residues. Trimming removed 4 bases at V and 4 bases at J, with 17 bases between. Germline V gives CDR1 MDHEN, CDR2 SYDVKM. CDR3 bases: TGTGCCAGCAGTTCCCCTGGTCGGGCGCGAGGAAACACCATATATTTT. This codes for CASSSPGRARGNTIYF.

CDR3 sequence: CASKGTGPYEQYF. CDR3 bases: TGTGCCAGCAAAGGGACAGGGCCCTACGAGCAGTACTTC. The chain employs TRBV9 and TRBJ2-7; 9 bases fit TRBD1. Unmatched junction bases numbered 3, after V lost 6 bases and J lost 2 bases. The CDR3 loop spans 13 amino acids. The germline gives CDR1 SGDLS, CDR2 YYNGEE.

The chain employs TRBV20-1 and TRBJ2-3; perhaps TRBD2 as D (6 bases). V lost 0 bases, J lost 5 bases, and 18 bases lay in between. Germline CDR1 reads DFQATT; CDR2 reads SNEGSKA (reference sequence). The length of the CDR3 is 16 residues. This chain's CDR3 is CSARELGGPREDTQYF. The CDR3 nucleotides are TGCAGTGCTAGAGAGCTCGGAGGGCCTCGGGAAGATACGCAGTATTTT.

This rearrangement joins TRBV19 to TRBJ1-6, with D perhaps matching TRBD1 (5 bases). V lost 3 bases to trimming and J lost 7 bases, with 13 bases between them. The CDR3 length is 15 residues. Germline V gene lookup returns CDR1 LNHDA and CDR2 SQIVND (reference sequence). The DNA of the CDR3 is TGTGCCAGTAGTATTTTGGGCCAGGGAAATTCACCCCTCCACTTT. Translating gives CASSILGQGNSPLHF.